The T cell receptor (beta chain) under discussion was sequenced for a study of graft-versus-host responses after intestinal transplantation (TCRdb year 2021). Notes on the research overall: The transplants that recipients got were multivisceral, liver-intestinal, or isolated intestinal. To identify alloreactive clones, pre-transplant mixed lymphocyte reaction products were sequenced and then compared with unstimulated pre-transplant donor and recipient T cells. After intestinal transplantation, graft-versus-host and host-versus-graft alloreactive T cell clones in the graft, circulation and bone marrow were tracked using bulk TCR-beta CDR3 sequencing. Donor T cell macrochimerism was defined as a peak of at least 4% donor T cells among recipient peripheral blood mononuclear cells. Every recipient was given anti-thymocyte globulin induction, followed by about three years of maintenance tacrolimus and steroids. Rather than going through the commercial service, samples from three later patients were sequenced in-house on an Illumina MiSeq and processed with MiXCR. A cohort of roughly 25 intestinal transplant recipients, including one retransplant, was enrolled, and a few patients lacking pretransplant specimens were excluded. Broader findings and caveats from the paper: Early after transplant, declines in HvG clones were associated with peak levels of circulating GvH clones. GvH clones were detected in recipient bone marrow, and some of these GvH clones were observed earlier in ileal mucosa or blood, consistent with an intestinal mucosal origin. The conclusions were limited by the relatively low number and heterogeneity of the intestinal transplant patients. High GvH to HvG T cell clonal ratios were observed in the allografts of patients with donor T cell macrochimerism.

Libraries were constructed by the immunoSEQ multiplex PCR assay. For most patients, genomic DNA was isolated with the Qiagen DNeasy Blood and Tissue Kit and shipped frozen to Adaptive Biotechnologies for TCR sequencing. High-throughput TCR-beta CDR3 sequencing of genomic DNA from most patients was performed by Adaptive Biotechnologies. On the authors' methods: TCR sequencing data were retrieved from Adaptive's ImmunoSEQ software for roughly 20 patients, whereas a few other patients were processed with MiXCR and VDJtools. To correct CD4 versus CD8 sorting errors, any sequence found in both subsets at a frequency ratio below 5:1 was removed. CDR3 nucleotide sequences shared between donor and recipient were removed because their origin could not be assigned. Alloreactive clones required at least 2-fold expansion over unstimulated cells and minimum CFSE-low frequency of 0.002% (template counts) or 0.001% (read counts). Clones detected in sequenced pre-transplant spleen, lymph node, or MLR CFSE-low populations of the donor or recipient were defined as mappable. Cumulative frequency of alloreactive clones was calculated as a percentage of all sequences weighted by copy number. As stored in TCRdb, this immuneACCESS dataset retains in-frame rearrangements with V and J assigned. A fraction of the clones does not appear; measured against another copy, unresolved V genes explain less than half of the discrepancy, and the remainder lacks a known reason. V and J calls and clone size are copied from that table; D and trimming were computed from the DNA. The sample data list about 130,000 clones, and around 90% of these were observed just once. The ten largest account for roughly 0.19% of the sample.

Trimming takes 7 bases off V and 6 bases off J; junction bases not matched to a gene: 11. Taken from the germline V gene, the CDR1 and CDR2 loops are MNHNS and SASEGT. The CDR3 numbers 15 residues from cysteine through phenylalanine. Only the CDR3 region is kept as DNA, spanning 45 bases read in frame from base 1. For this clone: It has no known antigen specificity. No qualities accompany the bases; no much larger clone lies one base away.

The sample's time point label, in plain terms: cells obtained before transplantation from donor or recipient. CD3+CD4+ and CD3+CD8+ populations were FACS-sorted from unstimulated pre-transplant donor and recipient cells taken from spleen or lymph nodes. The specimen was unstimulated CD4+ T cells sorted from spleen or lymph node cells, collected before intestinal transplant. The rearranged segments are TRBV6-1 and TRBJ2-1, and 8 junctional nucleotides match TRBD2. The source is a human donor who received an intestinal transplant. The base sequence is TGTGCCAGCACTTTCTGGCGGGAGGTGGGCAATGAGCAGTTCTTC. This codes for CASTFWREVGNEQFF.